Shown below are 13 T cell receptor beta chains from a single sample sequenced in a study of early T cells in non-severe SARS-CoV-2 infection. TCRdb re-analysed the 5' RACE reads in MiXCR, keeping a single row per CDR3 protein. The sample includes around 40,000 distinct CDR3 sequences, around 6.3% of them seen just once. The sequenced sample was whole blood. These TCRs come from an adult who was a healthcare worker with PCR-confirmed SARS-CoV-2 infection or an uninfected control (not recorded which).

This clonotype came up many times. V is TRBV18 and J is TRBJ2-7, with D unresolved. Germline V CDR1 and CDR2: KGHSH, LQKENI. The V end was cut by 6 bases, the J end by 2 bases, with 11 bases between. The CDR3 has 13 amino acids. The CDR3 loop is CASSHGSAYEQYF. The CDR3, as DNA: TGTGCCAGCTCCCATGGGTCAGCCTACGAGCAGTACTTC.

Ten or more counts support this clonotype. This sequence joins TRBV7-9 and TRBJ2-7; maybe TRBD1 (6 bases). Trimming pared 2 bases from V and 2 bases from J, leaving 10 bases between. The CDR3 totals 14 residues. Germline assignment: CDR1 SEHNR and CDR2 FQNEAQ (reference sequence). The CDR3 coding sequence is TGTGCCAGCAGCTTACGGGGACACCCCTACGAGCAGTACTTC. Protein product: CASSLRGHPYEQYF.

The gene calls are TRBV28 and TRBJ1-6, with 7 bases aligning to TRBD1. CDR1 is MDHEN, CDR2 SYDVKM, per germline. The CDR3 consists of 16 residues. V was clipped by 4 bases and J by 7 bases; unmatched bases: 10. The CDR3 region is CASSSVTGKWNSPLHF. The CDR3 DNA reads TGTGCCAGCAGTTCCGTGACAGGGAAATGGAATTCACCCCTCCACTTT.

In this sample, this clonotype turned up a few times. V and J are TRBV5-5 and TRBJ2-1, with 7 nucleotides matching TRBD1. Looked up from germline, CDR1 is SGHKS and CDR2 is YYEKEE (reference sequence). The junction had 6 bases not matched to a gene; V was cut back by 9 bases and J by 0 bases. The CDR3 has 14 amino acids. The CDR3 coding sequence is TGTGCCACCAGGGGGTTAAGCTCCTACAATGAGCAGTTCTTC. As protein: CATRGLSSYNEQFF.

This clonotype was seen a few times. This rearrangement joins TRBV7-9 to TRBJ1-6; D not certain. Germline values: CDR1 SEHNR, CDR2 FQNEAQ (reference sequence). CDR3 length: 13 amino acids. V lost 5 bases and J 10 bases, leaving 12 bases between the germline ends. The CDR3 DNA is TGTGCCAGCAGCCCCTGGGAGGGATCACCCCTCCACTTT. Its protein product is CASSPWEGSPLHF.

The chain couples TRBV5-6 to TRBJ2-1; D not resolved. The CDR3 loop spans 13 amino acids. Trimming left V 3 bases short and J 6 bases short, with 10 bases between. Germline lookup yields CDR1 SGHDT and CDR2 YYEEEE. CDR3: CASSSIPANEQFF. For the CDR3, the DNA is TGTGCCAGCAGCTCTATACCCGCCAATGAGCAGTTCTTC. The full variable domain, with the rest looked up from reference TRBV5-6 and TRBJ2-1, is DAGVTQSPTHLIKTRGQQVTLRCSPKSGHDTVSWYQQALGQGPQFIFQYYEEEERQRGNFPDRFSGHQFPNYSSELNVNALLLGDSALYLCASSSIPANEQFFGPGTRLTVL.

This chain uses TRBV11-2 with TRBJ2-7; either TRBD1 or TRBD2 may fit D (6 bases each). Trimming cost V 0 bases and J 7 bases, with 13 bases left between them. Germline V gives CDR1 SGHAT, CDR2 FQNNGV. The CDR3 is 14 amino acids. CDR3 region: CASSLDRGRGEQYF. CDR3 nucleotides: TGTGCCAGCAGCTTAGACCGGGGGCGAGGAGAGCAGTACTTC.

This clonotype turned up a few times. The chain is built from TRBV5-1 and TRBJ1-1; no firm D call. The V and J ends lost 0 bases and 1 base respectively, with 10 bases between them. This CDR3 spans 15 amino acids. Germline CDR1 reads SGHRS; CDR2 reads YFSETQ. The CDR3 protein is CASSLAPMPNTEAFF. The CDR3 coding sequence is TGCGCCAGCAGCTTGGCCCCGATGCCGAACACTGAAGCTTTCTTT.

This clonotype was seen at least ten times. V usage is TRBV20-1 and J usage is TRBJ2-3; the match to TRBD2 covers 8 bases. Germline-derived CDR1 and CDR2 are DFQATT and SNEGSKA (reference sequence). Losses at the gene ends were 8 bases for V and 2 bases for J; bases not matched to a gene: 9. This CDR3 region has 14 residues. The CDR3 spells CSKASGPDTDTQYF. Here the CDR3 DNA reads TGCAGTAAGGCTAGCGGGCCTGACACAGATACGCAGTATTTT.

This clonotype was detected many times. The CDR3, as DNA: TGTGCCAGCAGCTTAGAACCCAGCTATTATGGCTACACCTTC. Protein: CASSLEPSYYGYTF. This chain links TRBV11-2 with TRBJ1-2, with D uncertain. Germline CDR1 SGHAT, CDR2 FQNNGV. Trimming removed 0 bases from V and 5 bases from J, with 10 bases in between. The CDR3 spans 14 residues.

Written as DNA, the CDR3 is TGTGCCAGCAGTGAGCTCATCTTACCCCCCCTCCACTTT. It is translated as CASSELILPPLHF. The V and J genes are TRBV6-1 and TRBJ1-6; the D is unclear. This CDR3 is built from 13 residues. Germline assignment: CDR1 MNHNS and CDR2 SASEGT. Trimming removed 3 bases from V and 13 bases from J, with 13 bases in between.

Only a few counts were recorded for this clonotype. This chain joins TRBV14 and TRBJ2-5; 11 bases fit TRBD2. After removal of 2 bases from V and 1 base from J, the junction contained 6 bases not matched to a gene. Germline CDR1 and CDR2: SGHDN and FVKESK. The CDR3 totals 17 residues. The CDR3 loop is CASSQFSLAGGQETQYF. DNA for the CDR3: TGTGCCAGCAGCCAATTTTCCCTAGCGGGAGGCCAAGAGACCCAGTACTTC.

The chain is built from TRBV18 and TRBJ1-1; D remains unclear. This CDR3 contains 13 residues. Trimming cost V 2 bases and J 7 bases, with 11 bases left between them. Per the germline V gene, CDR1 is KGHSH and CDR2 is LQKENI. The CDR3 nucleotides read TGTGCCAGCTCACCAATAGTAAGGAATGAAGCTTTCTTT. Translated, it gives CASSPIVRNEAFF.